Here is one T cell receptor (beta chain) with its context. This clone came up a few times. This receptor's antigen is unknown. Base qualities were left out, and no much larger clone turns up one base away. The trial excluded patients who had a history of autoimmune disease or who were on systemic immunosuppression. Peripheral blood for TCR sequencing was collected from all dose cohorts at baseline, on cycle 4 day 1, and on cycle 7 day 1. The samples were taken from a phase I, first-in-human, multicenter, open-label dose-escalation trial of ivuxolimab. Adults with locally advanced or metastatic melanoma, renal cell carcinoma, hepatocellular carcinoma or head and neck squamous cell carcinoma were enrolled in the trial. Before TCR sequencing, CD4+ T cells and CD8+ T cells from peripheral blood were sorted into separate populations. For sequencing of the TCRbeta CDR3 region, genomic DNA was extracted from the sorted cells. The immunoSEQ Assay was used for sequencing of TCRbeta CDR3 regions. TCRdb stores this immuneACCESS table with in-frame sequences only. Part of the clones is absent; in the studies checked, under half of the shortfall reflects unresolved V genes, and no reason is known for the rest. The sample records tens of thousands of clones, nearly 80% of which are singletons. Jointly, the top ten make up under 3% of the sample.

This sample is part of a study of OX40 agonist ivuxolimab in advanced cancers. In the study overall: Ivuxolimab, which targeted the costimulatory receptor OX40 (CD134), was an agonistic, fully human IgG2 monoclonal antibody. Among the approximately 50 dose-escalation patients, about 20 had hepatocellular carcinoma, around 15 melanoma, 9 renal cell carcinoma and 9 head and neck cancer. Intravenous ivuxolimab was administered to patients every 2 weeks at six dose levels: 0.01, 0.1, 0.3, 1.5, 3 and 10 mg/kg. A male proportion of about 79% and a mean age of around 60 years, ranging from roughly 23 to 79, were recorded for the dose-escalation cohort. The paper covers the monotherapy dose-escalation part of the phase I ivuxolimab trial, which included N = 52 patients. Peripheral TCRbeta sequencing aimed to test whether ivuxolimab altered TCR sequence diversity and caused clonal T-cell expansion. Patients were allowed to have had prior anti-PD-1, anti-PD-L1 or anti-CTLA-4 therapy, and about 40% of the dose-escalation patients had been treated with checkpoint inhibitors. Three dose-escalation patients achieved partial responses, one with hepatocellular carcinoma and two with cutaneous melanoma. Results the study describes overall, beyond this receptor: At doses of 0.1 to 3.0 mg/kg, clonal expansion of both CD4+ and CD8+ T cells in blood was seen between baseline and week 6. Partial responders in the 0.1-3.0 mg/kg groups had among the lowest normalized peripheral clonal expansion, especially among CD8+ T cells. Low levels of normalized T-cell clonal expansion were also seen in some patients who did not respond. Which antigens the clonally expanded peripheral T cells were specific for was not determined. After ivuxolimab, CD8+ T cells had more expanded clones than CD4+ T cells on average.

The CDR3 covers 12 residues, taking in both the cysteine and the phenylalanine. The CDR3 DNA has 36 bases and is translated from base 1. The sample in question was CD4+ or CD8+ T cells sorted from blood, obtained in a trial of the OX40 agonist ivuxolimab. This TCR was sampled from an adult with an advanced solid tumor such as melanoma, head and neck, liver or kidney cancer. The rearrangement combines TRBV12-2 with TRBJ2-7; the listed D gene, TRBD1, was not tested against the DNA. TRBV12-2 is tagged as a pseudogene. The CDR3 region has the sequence CASRSRDREQYF. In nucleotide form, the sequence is TGTGCAAGTCGCTCCCGTGACAGGGAGCAGTACTTC.